This paragraph reports one TCR beta chain. The antigen is not known. Germline loops: CDR1 MNHNS, CDR2 SASEGT. CDR3 length equals 15 residues. V shed 2 bases and J shed 4 bases, with 15 bases lying between them. Sequenced by immunoSEQ multiplex PCR; TCRdb stores in-frame clones only, minus some. This sample carries about 6,900 clones, around 70% of them seen once, and the ten largest clones take around 13%. This sample stems from a study of tumor-infiltrating lymphocytes in localized non-small cell lung cancer. Whole-study findings and limits: Each assay used a separate piece of the same tissue. Only some patients had TCR sequencing, depending on available tissue.

This TCR came from a human donor with non-small cell lung cancer. The genes are TRBV6-1 and TRBJ2-7; D is uncertain. Sequencing used lung tumor tissue. CDR3 protein: CASSEPGASRYEQYF. The CDR3 DNA reads as TGTGCCAGCAGTGAACCAGGCGCCTCGAGGTACGAGCAGTACTTC.